The T cell receptor (beta chain) described here comes from a study of blood T cell repertoires in COVID-19. Across the study: Italy, Spain and the United States were the sources of the convalescent and acute COVID-19 samples. From T cells, B-cell-depleted T cells, or PBMCs came the material, which was cDNA or gDNA.

Original processing methods: Estimates of nucleated cell counts were drawn from the amplification of reference gene primers. Only in-frame clones appear in the TCRdb table, and some are missing; sequencing was by immunoSEQ multiplex PCR. V and J calls plus clone size are reproduced from that table; the DNA served to infer D and trimming. The sample includes about 120,000 clones, 76% of them seen just once. V was cut by 5 bases and J by 4 bases, with 11 bases left in between. The germline gives CDR1 SGHTA, CDR2 FQGTGA. The CDR3 runs 13 residues. The specimen was peripheral blood. The receptor comes from a woman of 80 years or more with acute or convalescent COVID-19. V usage is TRBV7-3 and J usage is TRBJ1-1, with D unclear. The CDR3 region is CASSRGPATEAFF. CDR3 nucleotides: TGTGCCAGCAGCCGGGGTCCGGCCACTGAAGCTTTCTTT.